This T cell receptor beta chain was retrieved from a study of identical twins. Points from the study as a whole: Among out-of-frame alpha sequences shared by twins, low generation probability occurred in excess. Zero-insertion analyses might be partly confounded by invariant T cells like MAIT and iNKT. Among beta out-of-frame sequences, excess sharing between twins appeared weaker.

The CDR3 contains 14 residues. Germline CDR1 reads SGHVS; CDR2 reads FNYEAQ. V lost 5 bases, J lost 5 bases, and 12 bases lay in between. On this clonotype itself: The antigen remains undetermined.

TCRdb processed the 5' RACE reads anew with MiXCR; each CDR3 protein has one entry. The sample contains some 900,000 distinct CDR3 sequences, 9% to 15% of which appear only once. These data were also reused for a study on yellow fever vaccine responses in identical twins.

This sequence joins TRBV7-6 and TRBJ2-2; either TRBD1 or TRBD2 may fit D (5 bases each). Sequenced: PBMCs. This clonotype originated in a young woman in good health. CDR3 sequence (DNA): TGTGCCAGCAGCCCTGGGACGGAGACCGGGGAGCTGTTTTTT. Amino acid sequence: CASSPGTETGELFF.